What follows are 8 T cell receptor beta chains derived from one specimen sequenced in a study of blood T cell repertoires in COVID-19. TCRdb's copy holds only in-frame clones and misses some; the assay was immunoSEQ multiplex PCR. The data hold around 250,000 clones, with about 86% observed a single time. Sequenced: peripheral blood. The origin of the receptors is a man aged 50 to 59 with active or convalescent COVID-19.

The rearrangement uses TRBV11-2 and TRBJ2-7; a possible D gene is TRBD1 (6 bases). The CDR3 extends over 14 amino acids. Per germline, CDR1 SGHAT and CDR2 FQNNGV. Trimming stripped 2 bases from V and 3 bases from J, with 11 bases between. The CDR3 here is CASSLFRDNYEQYF. For the CDR3, the DNA is TGTGCCAGCAGCTTATTCAGGGACAACTACGAGCAGTACTTC.

This clone was observed a few times. The chain recombines TRBV7-7 with TRBJ1-3; 10 positions agree with TRBD1. CDR3 length: 16 residues. V trimming: 1 base; J trimming: 0 bases; junction bases outside the gene matches: 0. Germline-derived CDR1 and CDR2 are SSHAT and FNYEAQ (reference sequence). The CDR3 DNA reads as TGTGCCAGCAGCTTAGGGGACAGGGGCTCTGGAAACACCATATATTTT. It encodes CASSLGDRGSGNTIYF.

The chain combines TRBV19 with TRBJ1-6, with a weak D call TRBD1 (6 bases). V was pared by 3 bases and J by 9 bases, with 15 bases between. This CDR3 has 15 amino acids. Germline assignment: CDR1 LNHDA and CDR2 SQIVND (reference sequence). CDR3 in amino acids: CASSMVPGAGSPLHF. The CDR3 DNA is TGTGCCAGTAGTATGGTTCCAGGGGCTGGTTCACCCCTCCACTTT.

This chain uses TRBV6-6 with TRBJ1-2, with D tentatively TRBD1 (6 bases). The CDR3 contains 12 residues. The V end lost 6 bases, the J end lost 6 bases, and 11 bases lay between the germline ends. Germline V gene sequence: CDR1 MNHNY, CDR2 SVGAGI (reference sequence). CDR3: CASSPDRHGYTF. CDR3 in DNA: TGTGCCAGCAGCCCGGACAGACATGGCTACACCTTC.

The J gene is TRBJ2-2, the V gene TRBV9; tentatively, D is TRBD2 (6 bases). There are 19 residues in the CDR3. V lost 0 bases and J 2 bases, leaving 20 bases between the germline ends. From germline, CDR1 is SGDLS and CDR2 YYNGEE. The CDR3 here is CASSVAGGTHVTNTGELFF. CDR3 DNA: TGTGCCAGCAGCGTAGCTGGCGGGACGCATGTTACAAACACCGGGGAGCTGTTTTTT.

The rearrangement joins TRBV28 to TRBJ1-2; TRBD1 aligns across 7 bases. Germline V gives CDR1 MDHEN, CDR2 SYDVKM. After removal of 5 bases from V and 4 bases from J, the junction contained 16 bases not matched to a gene. The length of the CDR3 is 17 residues. As DNA, the CDR3 is TGTGCCAGCAGTGCAACGACCGGGACAGCATCTTTCTATGGCTACACCTTC. Translated, it gives CASSATTGTASFYGYTF.

This chain uses TRBV28 with TRBJ1-1; D may be TRBD1 (5 bases). Germline V lookup: CDR1 MDHEN, CDR2 SYDVKM. The V gene lost 2 bases and the J gene lost 6 bases, with 16 bases spanning the gap. The CDR3 is 15 amino acids. The CDR3 sequence is CASSLSPGGVAEAFF. The CDR3 nucleotides read TGTGCCAGCAGTTTAAGCCCCGGGGGGGTGGCTGAAGCTTTCTTT.

This clone was picked up one time. The chain links TRBV27 to TRBJ1-5; 9 bases align to TRBD1. Trimming cost V 6 bases and J 7 bases; bases outside gene matches: 10. The CDR3 contains 15 residues. Germline V gives CDR1 MNHEY, CDR2 SMNVEV (reference sequence). The CDR3 spells CASSQQGAGGQPQHF. DNA of the CDR3: TGTGCCAGCAGCCAACAGGGGGCCGGGGGACAGCCCCAGCATTTT.